This T cell receptor (beta chain) was sequenced during a study of technical replicates of blood from a handful of donors. The CDR3 spans 13 residues. Germline V gene sequence: CDR1 SGHDT, CDR2 YYEEEE. Trimming removed 6 bases from V and 5 bases from J; junction bases left unmatched: 6. The assay was immunoSEQ multiplex PCR, and TCRdb's table has in-frame clones only and misses some. The sample records about 81,000 clones, roughly 92% being singletons. The rearrangement joins TRBV5-6 to TRBJ1-1; 8 nucleotides agree with TRBD1. The sequenced sample consisted of T cells isolated from PBMCs. The TCR was taken from a human donor in good health. CDR3 in DNA: TGTGCCAGCAACCAGGGGGCAGGGACTGAAGCTTTCTTT. Its protein product is CASNQGAGTEAFF.